Listed here is a single TCR beta chain. This sample is part of a study of shared clonotypes between healthy human individuals. Clones were sequenced by immunoSEQ multiplex PCR, and TCRdb holds only the in-frame ones, with some missing. The sample lists 600,000 to 700,000 clones; 73% were seen once. Trimming removed 3 bases at V and 6 bases at J, with 15 bases between. The length of the CDR3 is 14 residues. In germline, CDR1 is LNHDA, CDR2 SQIVND (reference sequence). The receptor was derived from a woman aged 25-40 years in good health. The sample was memory CD4+ T cells sorted from blood. Noted subset: CD45RA-negative fraction. V gene TRBV19 combines with J gene TRBJ2-7, with a possible D match to TRBD2 (6 bases). CDR3 protein: CASSMGPGVSEQYF. CDR3 nucleotide sequence: TGTGCCAGTAGTATGGGCCCGGGGGTATCCGAGCAGTACTTC.